A single sample gave rise to the 10 T cell receptor beta chains below, sequenced in a study of blood T cell repertoires in COVID-19. Profiled with immunoSEQ multiplex PCR; TCRdb holds only in-frame clones, not every one. The repertoire includes 90,000 to 95,000 clones, 88% of them detected once, and around 8.1% sits in the top ten. The specimen was peripheral blood. The receptors originated from a woman in her sixties or seventies with acute or convalescent COVID-19.

The table lists this clone with a few counts. The chain links TRBV7-9 to TRBJ2-1; the D gene is possibly TRBD1 (6 bases). In germline, CDR1 is SEHNR, CDR2 FQNEAQ (reference sequence). This CDR3 spans 15 amino acids. Trimming stripped 4 bases from V and 4 bases from J, with 14 bases between. CDR3 protein: CASSSTGQGYNEQFF. In DNA form, the CDR3 reads TGTGCCAGCAGCTCGACAGGCCAGGGGTACAATGAGCAGTTCTTC.

The rearrangement uses TRBV10-3 and TRBJ2-7; 8 bases line up with TRBD1. This CDR3 spans 14 amino acids. Germline CDR1 ENHRY, CDR2 SYGVKD. V dropped 7 bases and J dropped 0; count of bases not matched to a gene: 5. The chain's CDR3 is CAIIKDRASYEQYF. CDR3 DNA: TGTGCCATCATCAAGGACAGGGCCTCCTACGAGCAGTACTTC.

The chain employs TRBV2 and TRBJ2-5, with a weak D call TRBD2 (7 bases). Trimming removed 3 bases at V and 1 base at J, with 15 bases between. The CDR3 contains 16 residues. Germline CDR1 SNHLY, CDR2 FYNNEI. CDR3 in DNA: TGTGCCAGCAGTGAGGGGGGCGGGGGACCCCAAGAGACCCAGTACTTC. Its translation: CASSEGGGGPQETQYF. Together with reference TRBV2 and TRBJ2-5, the CDR3 gives the full variable domain: EPEVTQTPSHQVTQMGQEVILRCVPISNHLYFYWYRQILGQKVEFLVSFYNNEISEKSEIFDDQFSVERPDGSNFTLKIRSTKLEDSAMYFCASSEGGGGPQETQYFGPGTRLLVL.

This chain joins TRBV30 and TRBJ2-1, with TRBD2 matching over 13 bases. Germline V CDR1 and CDR2: GTSNPN, SVGIG (reference sequence). The CDR3 contains 13 residues. After removal of 3 bases from V and 10 bases from J, the junction contained 3 bases not matched to a gene. Written as DNA, the CDR3 is TGTGCCTGGAGACTAGCGGGAGGGGGCGAGCAGTTCTTC. Protein sequence: CAWRLAGGGEQFF.

The chain joins TRBV28 to TRBJ2-7; 10 bases match TRBD1. The length of the CDR3 is 14 residues. The V gene's germline CDR1 is MDHEN and CDR2 SYDVKM. The trim removed 3 bases at V and 3 bases at J, leaving 2 bases unmatched. Written as DNA, the CDR3 is TGTGCCAGCAGTTTGGACAGGGGGATCTACGAGCAGTACTTC. Residues: CASSLDRGIYEQYF.

The V gene is TRBV11-1, the J gene TRBJ1-1, with 8 bases aligning to TRBD1. This CDR3 has 13 amino acids. With V trimmed by 7 bases and J by 7 bases, 8 bases remained unmatched. Germline CDR1 is SGHAT and CDR2 is FQDESV (reference sequence). CDR3 protein: CASTGQGSSEAFF. The CDR3 DNA reads as TGTGCCAGCACCGGACAGGGATCGAGTGAAGCTTTCTTT.

The rearrangement joins TRBV7-7 to TRBJ2-2; TRBD1 aligns across 7 bases. CDR1 SSHAT and CDR2 FNYEAQ come from the germline V gene (reference sequence). V was clipped by 1 base and J by 5 bases; unmatched bases: 10. The CDR3 covers 17 residues. DNA for the CDR3: TGTGCCAGCAGCTTAGAGATAGCAGGGGGATTTACCGGGGAGCTGTTTTTT. This sequence encodes CASSLEIAGGFTGELFF.

This chain uses TRBV28 with TRBJ1-2; 9 bases map to TRBD1. With V trimmed by 1 base and J by 7 bases, 4 bases remained unmatched. The CDR3 loop spans 14 amino acids. Germline V gene sequence: CDR1 MDHEN, CDR2 SYDVKM. The CDR3 DNA is TGTGCCAGCAGTTTATATAACAGGGGGCTTGGCTACACCTTC. Translated: CASSLYNRGLGYTF.

The J gene is TRBJ2-7, the V gene TRBV10-2, with a weak D call TRBD1 (7 bases). The CDR3 is made up of 16 amino acids. In germline, CDR1 is WSHSY, CDR2 SAAADI. The ends were cut back, 4 bases at V and 4 bases at J, with 20 bases in the middle. The CDR3 sequence: CASSGWGDSGTYEQYF. Written as DNA, the CDR3 is TGCGCCAGCAGTGGGTGGGGGGACAGTGGGACTTACGAGCAGTACTTC.

V usage is TRBV24-1 and J usage is TRBJ2-1, with a possible D match to TRBD2 (5 bases). Germline CDR1 reads KGHDR; CDR2 reads SFDVKD. The V end lost 4 bases, the J end lost 4 bases, and 10 bases lay between the germline ends. This CDR3 region has 14 residues. In DNA form, the CDR3 reads TGTGCCACCAGTGACCCGGGGATATACAATGAGCAGTTCTTC. Protein product: CATSDPGIYNEQFF.